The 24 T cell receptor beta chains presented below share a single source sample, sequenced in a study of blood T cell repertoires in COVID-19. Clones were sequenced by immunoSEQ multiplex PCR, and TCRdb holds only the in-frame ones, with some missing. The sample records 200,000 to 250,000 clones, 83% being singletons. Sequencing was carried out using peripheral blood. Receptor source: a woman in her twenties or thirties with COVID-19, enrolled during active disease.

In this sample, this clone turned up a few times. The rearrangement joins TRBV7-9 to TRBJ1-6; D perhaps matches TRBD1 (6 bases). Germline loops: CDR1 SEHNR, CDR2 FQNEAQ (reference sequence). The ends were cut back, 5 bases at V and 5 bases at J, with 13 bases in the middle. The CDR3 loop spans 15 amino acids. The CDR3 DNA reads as TGTGCCAGCAGCCAGGACAGCTCTAATAATTCACCCCTCCACTTT. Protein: CASSQDSSNNSPLHF. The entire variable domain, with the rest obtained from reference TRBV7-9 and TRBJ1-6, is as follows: DTGVSQNPRHKITKRGQNVTFRCDPISEHNRLYWYRQTLGQGPEFLTYFQNEAQLEKSRLLSDRFSAERPKGSFSTLEIQRTEQGDSAMYLCASSQDSSNNSPLHFGNGTRLTVT.

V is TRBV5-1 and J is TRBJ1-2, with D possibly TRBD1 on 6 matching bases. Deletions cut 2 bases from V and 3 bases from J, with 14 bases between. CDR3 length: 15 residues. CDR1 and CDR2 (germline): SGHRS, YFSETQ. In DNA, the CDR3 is TGCGCCAGCAGCTTCGGGGGGCGAGAAGACTATGGCTACACCTTC. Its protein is CASSFGGREDYGYTF.

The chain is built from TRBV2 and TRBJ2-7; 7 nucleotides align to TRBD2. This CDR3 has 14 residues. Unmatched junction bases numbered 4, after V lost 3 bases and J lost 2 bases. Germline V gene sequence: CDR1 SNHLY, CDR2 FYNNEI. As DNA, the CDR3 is TGTGCCAGCAGTGACCCTAGCGGCGCCTACGAGCAGTACTTC. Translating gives CASSDPSGAYEQYF.

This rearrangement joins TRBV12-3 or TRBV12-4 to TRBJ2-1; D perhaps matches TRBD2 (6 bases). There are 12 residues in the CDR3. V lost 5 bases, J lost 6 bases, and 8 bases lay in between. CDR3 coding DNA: TGTGCCAGCAGTAGCGGGTCCAATGAGCAGTTCTTC. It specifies CASSSGSNEQFF.

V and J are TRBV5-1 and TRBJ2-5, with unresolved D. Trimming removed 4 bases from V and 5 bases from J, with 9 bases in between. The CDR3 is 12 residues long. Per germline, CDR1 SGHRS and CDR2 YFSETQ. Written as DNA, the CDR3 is TGCGCCAGCAGCGAGCCCGGGGAGACCCAGTACTTC. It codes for CASSEPGETQYF.

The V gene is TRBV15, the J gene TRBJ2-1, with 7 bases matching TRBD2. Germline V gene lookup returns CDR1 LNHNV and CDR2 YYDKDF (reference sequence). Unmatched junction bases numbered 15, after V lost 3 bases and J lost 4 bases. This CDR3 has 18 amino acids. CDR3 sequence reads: CATSREERDGDLYNEQFF. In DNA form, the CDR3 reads TGTGCCACCAGCAGGGAGGAGCGGGACGGCGACCTGTACAATGAGCAGTTCTTC.

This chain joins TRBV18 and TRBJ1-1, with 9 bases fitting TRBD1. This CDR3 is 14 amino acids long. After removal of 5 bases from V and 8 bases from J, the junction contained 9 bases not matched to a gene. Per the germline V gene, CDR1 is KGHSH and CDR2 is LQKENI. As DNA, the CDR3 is TGTGCCAGCTCAACCCTCCAGGACAGGGGAGAAGCTTTCTTT. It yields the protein CASSTLQDRGEAFF.

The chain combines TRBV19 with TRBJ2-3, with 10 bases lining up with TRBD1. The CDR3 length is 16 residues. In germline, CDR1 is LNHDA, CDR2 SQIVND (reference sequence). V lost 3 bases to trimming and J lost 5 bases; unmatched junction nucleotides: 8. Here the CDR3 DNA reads TGTGCCAGTAGTATGATCGGGACAGGGGTTGAAGATACGCAGTATTTT. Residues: CASSMIGTGVEDTQYF.

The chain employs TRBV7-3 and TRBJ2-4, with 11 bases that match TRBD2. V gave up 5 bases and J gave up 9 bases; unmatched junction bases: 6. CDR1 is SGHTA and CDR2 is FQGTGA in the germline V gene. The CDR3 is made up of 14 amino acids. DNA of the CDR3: TGTGCCAGCAGCCACGGGACTAGCGGTAGCATTCAGTACTTC. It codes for CASSHGTSGSIQYF.

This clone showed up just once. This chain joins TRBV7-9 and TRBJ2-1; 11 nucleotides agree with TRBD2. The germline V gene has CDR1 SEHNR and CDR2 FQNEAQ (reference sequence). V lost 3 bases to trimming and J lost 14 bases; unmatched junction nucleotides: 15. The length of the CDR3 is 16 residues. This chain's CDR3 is CASSFSTSGSPREEFF. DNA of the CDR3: TGTGCCAGCAGCTTTTCAACTAGCGGGAGTCCACGTGAAGAGTTCTTC.

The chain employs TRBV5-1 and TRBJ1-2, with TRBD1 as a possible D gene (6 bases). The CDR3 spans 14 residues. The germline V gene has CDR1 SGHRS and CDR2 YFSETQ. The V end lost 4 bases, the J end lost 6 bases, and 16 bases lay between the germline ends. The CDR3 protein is CASSDTGMMDGYTF. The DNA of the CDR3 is TGCGCCAGCAGCGACACAGGGATGATGGATGGCTACACCTTC.

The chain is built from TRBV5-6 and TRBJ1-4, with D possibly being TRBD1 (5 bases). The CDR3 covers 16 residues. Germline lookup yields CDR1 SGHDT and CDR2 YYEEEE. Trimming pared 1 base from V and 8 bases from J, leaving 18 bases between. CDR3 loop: CASSLNLPGVMEKLFF. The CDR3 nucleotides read TGTGCCAGCAGCTTGAATCTACCGGGGGTTATGGAAAAACTGTTTTTT. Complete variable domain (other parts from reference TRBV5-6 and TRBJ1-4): DAGVTQSPTHLIKTRGQQVTLRCSPKSGHDTVSWYQQALGQGPQFIFQYYEEEERQRGNFPDRFSGHQFPNYSSELNVNALLLGDSALYLCASSLNLPGVMEKLFFGSGTQLSVL.

CDR3 nucleotide sequence: TGTGCCTGGAGTCCGGGACAGAACACTGAAGCTTTCTTT. Its protein product is CAWSPGQNTEAFF. The chain uses TRBV30 and TRBJ1-1; D possibly corresponds to TRBD1 (6 bases). Deletions cut 2 bases from V and 1 base from J, with 8 bases between. There are 13 residues in the CDR3. Germline assignment: CDR1 GTSNPN and CDR2 SVGIG (reference sequence).

CDR3 coding DNA: TGTGCCAGCAGCTTAGTTGGCGGGAATCAGCCCCAGCATTTT. Its protein is CASSLVGGNQPQHF. The chain joins TRBV11-2 to TRBJ1-5; no clear D. The CDR3 has 14 residues. CDR1 SGHAT and CDR2 FQNNGV come from the germline V gene. V gave up 1 base and J gave up 4 bases, with 8 bases separating them.

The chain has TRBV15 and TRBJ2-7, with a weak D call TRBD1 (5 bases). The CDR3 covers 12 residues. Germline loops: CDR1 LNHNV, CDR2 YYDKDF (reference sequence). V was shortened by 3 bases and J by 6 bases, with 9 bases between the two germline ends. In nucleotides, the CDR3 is TGTGCCACCAGCAGTGTGGGGCCCGAGCAGTACTTC. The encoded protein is CATSSVGPEQYF.

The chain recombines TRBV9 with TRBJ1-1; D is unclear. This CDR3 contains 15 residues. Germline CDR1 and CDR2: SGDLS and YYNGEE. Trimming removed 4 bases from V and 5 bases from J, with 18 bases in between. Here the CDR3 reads CASSPSEGGGTEAFF. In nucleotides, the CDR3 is TGTGCCAGCAGCCCCTCCGAGGGAGGAGGAACTGAAGCTTTCTTT.

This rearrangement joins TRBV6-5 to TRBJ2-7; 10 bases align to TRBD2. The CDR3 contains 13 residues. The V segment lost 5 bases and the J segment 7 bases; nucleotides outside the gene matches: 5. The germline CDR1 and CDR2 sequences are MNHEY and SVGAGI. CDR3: CASSISGGLEQYF. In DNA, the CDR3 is TGTGCCAGCAGTATTAGCGGGGGGTTAGAGCAGTACTTC.

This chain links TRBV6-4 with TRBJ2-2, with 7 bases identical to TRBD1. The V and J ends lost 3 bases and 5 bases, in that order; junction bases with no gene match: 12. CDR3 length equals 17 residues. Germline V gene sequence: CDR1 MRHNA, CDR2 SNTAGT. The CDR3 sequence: CASSERPTGMRTGELFF. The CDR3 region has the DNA TGTGCCAGCAGTGAACGACCGACAGGGATGAGGACCGGGGAGCTGTTTTTT.

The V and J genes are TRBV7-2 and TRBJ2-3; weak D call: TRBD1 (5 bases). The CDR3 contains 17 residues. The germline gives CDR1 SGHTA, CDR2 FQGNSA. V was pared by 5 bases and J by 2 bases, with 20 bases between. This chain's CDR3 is CASSQGATETYTDTQYF. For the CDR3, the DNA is TGTGCCAGCAGCCAAGGGGCGACAGAAACTTACACAGATACGCAGTATTTT.

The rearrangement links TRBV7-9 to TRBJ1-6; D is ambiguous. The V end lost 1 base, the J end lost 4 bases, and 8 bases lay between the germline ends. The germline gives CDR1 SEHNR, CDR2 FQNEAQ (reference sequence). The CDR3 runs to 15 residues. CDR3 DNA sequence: TGTGCCAGCAGCTTAGATGGGCAGTATAATTCACCCCTCCACTTT. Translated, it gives CASSLDGQYNSPLHF.

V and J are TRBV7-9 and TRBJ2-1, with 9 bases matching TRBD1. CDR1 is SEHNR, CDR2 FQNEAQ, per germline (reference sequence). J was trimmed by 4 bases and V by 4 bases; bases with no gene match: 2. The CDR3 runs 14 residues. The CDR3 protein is CASSSGQGYNEQFF. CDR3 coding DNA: TGTGCCAGCAGCTCTGGACAGGGGTACAATGAGCAGTTCTTC.

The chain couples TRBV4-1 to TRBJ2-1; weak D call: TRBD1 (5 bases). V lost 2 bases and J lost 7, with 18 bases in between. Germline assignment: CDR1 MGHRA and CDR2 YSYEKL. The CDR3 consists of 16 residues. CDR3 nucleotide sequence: TGCGCCAGCAGCCAAAAAGGGGCCCTTGGACCTAATGAGCAGTTCTTC. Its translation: CASSQKGALGPNEQFF.

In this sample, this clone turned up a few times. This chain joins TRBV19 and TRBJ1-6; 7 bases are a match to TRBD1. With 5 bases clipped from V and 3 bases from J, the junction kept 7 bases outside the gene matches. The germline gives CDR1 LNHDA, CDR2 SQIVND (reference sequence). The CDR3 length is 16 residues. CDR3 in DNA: TGTGCCAGTAGTGCCCGACAGGGTAACTATAATTCACCCCTCCACTTT. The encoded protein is CASSARQGNYNSPLHF.

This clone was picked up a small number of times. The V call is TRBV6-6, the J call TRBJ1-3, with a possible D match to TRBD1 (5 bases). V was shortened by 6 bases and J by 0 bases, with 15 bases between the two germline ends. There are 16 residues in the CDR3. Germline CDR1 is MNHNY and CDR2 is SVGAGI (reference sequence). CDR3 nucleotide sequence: TGTGCCAGCAGATCCAAGGGGCTCCTCTCTGGAAACACCATATATTTT. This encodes CASRSKGLLSGNTIYF.